The next 24 T cell receptor beta chains were all read from a single sample in a study of blood T cell repertoires in COVID-19. Method: immunoSEQ multiplex PCR; TCRdb's copy keeps in-frame clones and lacks some. The sample includes about 7,000 clones, 88% of them seen just once. Sequences were obtained from peripheral blood. The receptors were gathered from a human donor in a cohort sampled during active COVID-19.

V usage is TRBV11-2 and J usage is TRBJ1-1, with 7 bases lining up with TRBD1. Germline V gene lookup returns CDR1 SGHAT and CDR2 FQNNGV. There are 15 residues in the CDR3. The junction had 9 bases not matched to a gene; V was cut back by 5 bases and J by 3 bases. CDR3 sequence: CASSVRQGAHTEAFF. The CDR3 nucleotides are TGTGCCAGCAGCGTCCGACAGGGAGCGCACACTGAAGCTTTCTTT.

The chain couples TRBV6-5 to TRBJ2-3; 9 nucleotides align to TRBD1. Looked up from germline, CDR1 is MNHEY and CDR2 is SVGAGI. Germline trimming cut 9 bases from V and 4 bases from J; bases unmatched to any gene: 8. The CDR3 length is 14 residues. The CDR3 reads CASLRDRDADTQYF. CDR3 coding DNA: TGTGCCAGTTTACGGGACAGGGACGCAGATACGCAGTATTTT.

The chain combines TRBV6-5 with TRBJ1-6; no clear D gene. Trimming shortened V by 5 bases and J by 7 bases, and 9 bases separated the two germline ends. The CDR3 contains 13 residues. Germline V gene sequence: CDR1 MNHEY, CDR2 SVGAGI. The CDR3 protein is CASSRVSNSPLHF. CDR3 DNA sequence: TGTGCCAGCAGTCGGGTCTCCAATTCACCCCTCCACTTT.

The chain couples TRBV24-1 to TRBJ2-7; the match to TRBD1 covers 9 bases. This CDR3 has 15 amino acids. With V trimmed by 3 bases and J by 7 bases, 9 bases remained unmatched. Germline V gene sequence: CDR1 KGHDR, CDR2 SFDVKD. CDR3 in amino acids: CATSDGTGFPQEQYF. The DNA for the CDR3 is TGTGCCACCAGTGATGGGACAGGGTTCCCCCAAGAGCAGTACTTC.

This clone was detected a few times. This chain uses TRBV11-2 with TRBJ1-5; 7 bases align to TRBD1. Germline V gene lookup returns CDR1 SGHAT and CDR2 FQNNGV. The CDR3 runs 16 residues. V dropped 4 bases and J dropped 5; count of bases not matched to a gene: 11. The CDR3 region is CASSSGTATGDQPQHF. Here the CDR3 DNA reads TGTGCCAGCAGCTCTGGGACAGCCACTGGAGATCAGCCCCAGCATTTT. Together with reference TRBV11-2 and TRBJ1-5, the CDR3 gives the full variable domain: EAGVAQSPRYKIIEKRQSVAFWCNPISGHATLYWYQQILGQGPKLLIQFQNNGVVDDSQLPKDRFSAERLKGVDSTLKIQPAKLEDSAVYLCASSSGTATGDQPQHFGDGTRLSIL.

There are a few counts of this clone. The CDR3 loop reads CSASEGGGPYGYTF. The CDR3, as DNA: TGCAGTGCTAGTGAAGGGGGCGGGCCTTATGGCTACACCTTC. J is TRBJ1-2 and V is TRBV20-1; 7 nucleotides match TRBD1. The CDR3 covers 14 residues. Germline V gene lookup returns CDR1 DFQATT and CDR2 SNEGSKA (reference sequence). The ends lost 3 bases at V and 5 bases at J; junction bases unmatched: 9.

V usage is TRBV18 and J usage is TRBJ2-2; 12 bases map to TRBD1. Germline CDR1 KGHSH, CDR2 LQKENI. The CDR3 spans 15 residues. Germline trimming cut 6 bases from V and 9 bases from J; bases unmatched to any gene: 8. The CDR3, as DNA: TGTGCCAGCTCCCTGGCCGGGACAGGGGGCCGGGAGCTGTTTTTT. The encoded protein is CASSLAGTGGRELFF.

The rearrangement uses TRBV3-1 (or the pseudogene TRBV3-2) and TRBJ1-1; D remains ambiguous. V lost 2 bases and J 0 bases, leaving 19 bases between the germline ends. This CDR3 is built from 18 residues. CDR1 and CDR2 from the germline V gene are LGHDT and YNNKEL (reference sequence). The CDR3 protein is CASSQTPTWREMNTEAFF. CDR3 DNA: TGTGCCAGCAGCCAAACTCCAACTTGGCGGGAAATGAACACTGAAGCTTTCTTT.

This clone was found a few times. The J gene is TRBJ1-1, the V gene TRBV28, with D possibly being TRBD1 (5 bases). Germline V gene sequence: CDR1 MDHEN, CDR2 SYDVKM. The ends were cut back, 6 bases at V and 5 bases at J, with 13 bases in the middle. The CDR3 spans 13 residues. CDR3 protein: CASRGWGGTEAFF. CDR3 DNA: TGTGCCAGCAGAGGTTGGGGGGGGACTGAAGCTTTCTTT.

CDR3 nucleotide sequence: TGTGCCAGCAGCAAAGATGGGGGGGGACAGGGGAGTCTAGAAGGAAACACCATATATTTT. It codes for CASSKDGGGQGSLEGNTIYF. The rearrangement uses TRBV21-1 and TRBJ1-3; TRBD1 reflects the table's D call only, with no check against the DNA. TRBV21-1 is designated a pseudogene. The CDR3 is 20 residues long.

J is TRBJ2-7 and V is TRBV30; the match to TRBD1 covers 10 bases. Germline loops: CDR1 GTSNPN, CDR2 SVGIG (reference sequence). The CDR3 is 13 residues long. The V segment lost 3 bases and the J segment 5 bases; nucleotides outside the gene matches: 4. This CDR3 reads CAWSQDRGDEQYF. The CDR3, as DNA: TGTGCCTGGAGCCAGGACAGGGGGGACGAGCAGTACTTC. Complete variable domain (other parts from reference TRBV30 and TRBJ2-7): SQTIHQWPATLVQPVGSPLSLECTVEGTSNPNLYWYRQAAGRGLQLLFYSVGIGQISSEVPQNLSASRPQDRQFILSSKKLLLSDSGFYLCAWSQDRGDEQYFGPGTRLTVT.

V gene TRBV4-1 combines with J gene TRBJ1-1; D unresolved. This CDR3 has 12 residues. CDR1 is MGHRA, CDR2 YSYEKL, per germline. V dropped 0 bases and J dropped 3 bases, with 2 bases sitting between them. CDR3 coding DNA: TGCGCCAGCAGCCAAGACGACACTGAAGCTTTCTTT. It translates to CASSQDDTEAFF.

The chain recombines TRBV7-9 with TRBJ1-3, with D maybe TRBD1 (6 bases). V lost 3 bases and J 3 bases, leaving 12 bases between the germline ends. CDR1 and CDR2 from the germline V gene are SEHNR and FQNEAQ (reference sequence). This CDR3 has 15 amino acids. CDR3 sequence reads: CASSLEQGSGNTIYF. The CDR3 DNA follows: TGTGCCAGCAGCTTGGAACAGGGTAGTGGAAACACCATATATTTT.

This clone was picked up one time. V is TRBV4-1 and J is TRBJ2-1; 10 bases line up with TRBD2. The J segment lost 6 bases and the V segment lost 4 bases, leaving 9 bases of the junction unmatched. The CDR3 is made up of 16 amino acids. From germline, CDR1 is MGHRA and CDR2 YSYEKL. CDR3 in DNA: TGCGCCAGCAGCCGGGGACAAGCGGGAGGGGGCAATGAGCAGTTCTTC. As protein: CASSRGQAGGGNEQFF.

The chain employs TRBV13 and TRBJ2-1, with D maybe TRBD2 (6 bases). The ends were cut back, 5 bases at V and 1 base at J, with 21 bases in the middle. Germline V lookup: CDR1 PRHDT, CDR2 FYEKMQ (reference sequence). The CDR3 extends over 18 amino acids. The CDR3 loop reads CASSPLILRDESYNEQFF. The CDR3 coding sequence is TGTGCCAGCAGCCCCCTTATCTTGCGGGATGAGTCCTACAATGAGCAGTTCTTC.

The CDR3 loop is CASTLFTPRGLNYGYTF. The CDR3 DNA reads TGTGCCAGCACCCTATTTACCCCCAGGGGGTTGAACTATGGCTACACCTTC. The chain recombines TRBV28 with TRBJ1-2; 7 bases align to TRBD1. Germline V lookup: CDR1 MDHEN, CDR2 SYDVKM. This CDR3 comprises 17 residues. J lost 2 bases, V lost 7 bases, and 16 bases had no gene match.

Concerning this clone: A junction end diverges from the germline sequence, so it may reflect a read error. This chain links TRBV2 with TRBJ1-2; D unresolved. Per the germline V gene, CDR1 is SNHLY and CDR2 is FYNNEI. The length of the CDR3 is 12 residues. CDR3 sequence reads: CASSERREALGF. Here the CDR3 DNA reads TGTGCCAGCAGTGAGCGGAGGGAGGCCCTCGGGTTC.

This sequence joins TRBV28 and TRBJ1-4; 10 nucleotides match TRBD1. Germline V gives CDR1 MDHEN, CDR2 SYDVKM. The CDR3 is 15 residues long. V dropped 3 bases and J dropped 6; count of bases not matched to a gene: 4. In DNA form, the CDR3 reads TGTGCCAGCAGTTTTGAGACAGGGGGCGATGAAAAACTGTTTTTT. This translates into CASSFETGGDEKLFF.

This sequence joins TRBV4-1 and TRBJ2-3, with 8 positions matching TRBD2. The CDR3 has 16 amino acids. V was pared by 2 bases and J by 5 bases, with 9 bases of the junction left unmatched. The germline V gene encodes CDR1 MGHRA and CDR2 YSYEKL. CDR3 protein: CASSQYGGAWQDTQYF. The CDR3 region has the DNA TGCGCCAGCAGCCAATACGGGGGGGCATGGCAAGATACGCAGTATTTT.

Worth noting for this clone: Mismatch with germline at one junction end may stem from a read error. The chain is built from TRBV28 and TRBJ1-3; D gene ambiguous. Germline lookup yields CDR1 MDHEN and CDR2 SYDVKM. The CDR3 consists of 12 residues. Here the CDR3 DNA reads TGTGCCAGCAGTTTTCATGGAGACACCATATATTTT. The encoded protein is CASSFHGDTIYF. The full variable domain, in which reference TRBV28 and TRBJ1-3 provide the parts outside the CDR3, is DVKVTQSSRYLVKRTGEKVFLECVQDMDHENMFWYRQDPGLGLRLIYFSYDVKMKEKGDIPEGYSVSREKKERFSLILESASTNQTSMYLCASSFHGDTIYFGEGSWLTVV.

V is TRBV11-3 and J is TRBJ2-7; D is possibly TRBD1 (5 bases). The V end was cut by 2 bases, the J end by 6 bases, with 11 bases between. The length of the CDR3 is 13 residues. CDR1 and CDR2 from the germline V gene are SGHNT and YENEEA. In nucleotides, the CDR3 is TGTGCCAGCAGCTTATCAGGGTCACGCGAGCAGTACTTC. Protein sequence: CASSLSGSREQYF.

The chain recombines TRBV28 with TRBJ2-5; the D gene is possibly TRBD1 (6 bases). V was pared by 6 bases and J by 2 bases, with 13 bases between. This CDR3 comprises 14 residues. From germline, CDR1 is MDHEN and CDR2 SYDVKM. The CDR3 bases are TGTGCCAGCAGACCCTTTAGGGGGCAAGAGACCCAGTACTTC. Its translation is CASRPFRGQETQYF. Full variable domain (rest looked up from reference TRBV28 and TRBJ2-5): DVKVTQSSRYLVKRTGEKVFLECVQDMDHENMFWYRQDPGLGLRLIYFSYDVKMKEKGDIPEGYSVSREKKERFSLILESASTNQTSMYLCASRPFRGQETQYFGPGTRLLVL.

This sequence joins TRBV19 and TRBJ1-1; D remains unclear. This CDR3 has 14 residues. The ends were cut back, 8 bases at V and 1 base at J, with 14 bases in the middle. Germline-derived CDR1 and CDR2 are LNHDA and SQIVND (reference sequence). CDR3 amino acids: CASRQTTENTEAFF. CDR3 coding DNA: TGTGCCAGTCGCCAGACAACTGAGAACACTGAAGCTTTCTTT.

The chain carries TRBV4-2 and TRBJ2-1, with TRBD2 matching 9 bases. The J segment lost 10 bases and the V segment lost 0 bases, leaving 7 bases of the junction unmatched. Germline V gene lookup returns CDR1 LGHNA and CDR2 YNFKEQ. The CDR3 sequence is 15 residues long. In nucleotides, the CDR3 is TGTGCCAGCAGCCAAGAAGTAGCGGGGGCCAGGGAGCAGTTCTTC. Translated, it gives CASSQEVAGAREQFF.